The next 17 T cell receptor beta chains were all read from a single sample in a study of siplizumab effects on memory and regulatory T cells. Generated by immunoSEQ multiplex PCR, the TCRdb table keeps only in-frame clones and is missing some. The sample includes about 40,000 clones, more than 70% of them seen just once. Sample: naive CD4+ T cells sorted from blood. These receptors were obtained from a human donor in good health.

The genes are TRBV5-8 and TRBJ2-2; weak D call: TRBD1 (5 bases). The CDR3 is 16 amino acids. Germline assignment: CDR1 SGHTS and CDR2 YDEGEE. V was clipped by 0 bases and J by 3 bases, with 12 bases between them. CDR3 DNA: TGTGCCAGCAGCTTGGCGGGTAGGGGTTACACCGGGGAGCTGTTTTTT. It is translated as CASSLAGRGYTGELFF.

The rearrangement uses TRBV27 and TRBJ2-7; no clear D. This CDR3 contains 12 residues. Trimming pared 8 bases from V and 3 bases from J, leaving 11 bases between. Germline V lookup: CDR1 MNHEY, CDR2 SMNVEV (reference sequence). CDR3 in amino acids: CASGQVDYEQYF. CDR3 nucleotides: TGTGCCAGCGGGCAGGTAGACTACGAGCAGTACTTC.

The chain combines TRBV9 with TRBJ2-5, with a weak D call TRBD1 (8 bases). The CDR3 runs to 14 residues. The ends were cut back, 3 bases at V and 5 bases at J, with 14 bases in the middle. CDR1 and CDR2 from the germline V gene are SGDLS and YYNGEE. The CDR3 here is CASSGTGREETQYF. DNA for the CDR3: TGTGCCAGCAGCGGGACAGGGAGGGAGGAGACCCAGTACTTC.

V gene TRBV7-2 combines with J gene TRBJ2-3; weak D call: TRBD2 (5 bases). Germline CDR1 is SGHTA and CDR2 is FQGNSA. The V end was cut by 4 bases, the J end by 8 bases, with 10 bases between. The CDR3 is made up of 12 amino acids. This CDR3 is CASSSGGGTQYF. In nucleotides, the CDR3 is TGTGCCAGCAGCTCAGGAGGAGGTACGCAGTATTTT.

The table lists this clone with a count of one. The V call is TRBV7-2, the J call TRBJ2-2; D gene unclear. The CDR3 length is 16 residues. V gave up 5 bases and J gave up 0 bases, with 13 bases separating them. CDR1 and CDR2 from the germline V gene are SGHTA and FQGNSA. The CDR3 nucleotides read TGTGCCAGCAGCCCCAAGGAAAAGACGAACACCGGGGAGCTGTTTTTT. It encodes CASSPKEKTNTGELFF.

The chain joins TRBV19 to TRBJ1-5; a possible D gene is TRBD1 (5 bases). Germline loops: CDR1 LNHDA, CDR2 SQIVND (reference sequence). The V and J ends lost 4 bases and 6 bases respectively, with 16 bases between them. This CDR3 region has 15 residues. This CDR3 is CASSKWDGRSQPQHF. Written as DNA, the CDR3 is TGTGCCAGTAGTAAGTGGGACGGTAGAAGTCAGCCCCAGCATTTT.

The J gene is TRBJ2-6, the V gene TRBV9, with D perhaps TRBD2 (6 bases). The CDR3 runs to 15 residues. V was trimmed by 0 bases and J by 4 bases, leaving 8 bases between them. Looked up from germline, CDR1 is SGDLS and CDR2 is YYNGEE. CDR3 bases: TGTGCCAGCAGCGTAGAGCGGGTAGGGGCCAACGTCCTGACTTTC. Translated: CASSVERVGANVLTF.

V usage is TRBV7-2 and J usage is TRBJ2-2; 10 bases match TRBD2. Germline trimming cut 4 bases from V and 2 bases from J; bases unmatched to any gene: 1. Germline V gene sequence: CDR1 SGHTA, CDR2 FQGNSA. CDR3 length: 15 residues. CDR3 in amino acids: CASSWTSGNTGELFF. In DNA form, the CDR3 reads TGTGCCAGCAGCTGGACTAGCGGAAACACCGGGGAGCTGTTTTTT.

J is TRBJ2-5 and V is TRBV5-7; D remains ambiguous. TRBV5-7 is designated an ORF whose function remains uncertain. The V end was cut by 0 bases, the J end by 5 bases, with 8 bases between. CDR3 length: 13 amino acids. CDR3 residues: CASSLAGGETQYF. CDR3 DNA: TGTGCCAGCAGCTTGGCAGGTGGGGAGACCCAGTACTTC.

The chain couples TRBV10-3 to TRBJ1-2; 9 bases agree with TRBD1. J gave up 2 bases and V 4 bases, and 5 bases lay outside the gene matches. The CDR3 is 15 amino acids. Germline assignment: CDR1 ENHRY and CDR2 SYGVKD. The CDR3 spells CAISGGQGTNYGYTF. The CDR3 DNA reads as TGTGCCATCAGTGGCGGACAGGGGACGAACTATGGCTACACCTTC.

CDR3 in amino acids: CASSTRESSYNEQFF. The CDR3 DNA reads TGTGCCAGCAGTACCCGGGAGTCCTCCTACAATGAGCAGTTCTTC. The chain uses TRBV25-1 and TRBJ2-1; tentative D call: TRBD2 (6 bases). The CDR3 contains 15 residues. Germline V gene lookup returns CDR1 MGHDK and CDR2 SYGVNS. The V end was cut by 5 bases, the J end by 0 bases, with 11 bases between.

The chain joins TRBV27 to TRBJ1-5; D is uncertain. The germline CDR1 and CDR2 sequences are MNHEY and SMNVEV (reference sequence). Trimming took 11 bases from V and 7 from J, leaving 15 bases between them. The CDR3 length is 12 residues. CDR3: CAAGRARQPQHF. Here the CDR3 DNA reads TGTGCCGCGGGGAGGGCAAGGCAGCCCCAGCATTTT.

The chain employs TRBV7-8 and TRBJ2-2; TRBD2 agrees at 9 bases. Germline V gives CDR1 SGHVS, CDR2 FQNEAQ. The trim removed 4 bases at V and 4 bases at J, leaving 7 bases unmatched. This CDR3 has 16 residues. The CDR3 here is CASSWDSGGSTGELFF. Here the CDR3 DNA reads TGTGCCAGCAGCTGGGACAGCGGGGGGTCCACCGGGGAGCTGTTTTTT.

The V and J genes are TRBV27 and TRBJ1-4; D is unresolved. Germline CDR1 reads MNHEY; CDR2 reads SMNVEV (reference sequence). The V end lost 2 bases, the J end lost 11 bases, and 12 bases lay between the germline ends. This CDR3 region has 13 residues. CDR3 in amino acids: CASSLERRRKLFF. CDR3 in DNA: TGTGCCAGCAGTTTAGAAAGACGGCGGAAACTGTTTTTT.

The chain recombines TRBV4-1 with TRBJ2-7, with D hard to call. V gave up 2 bases and J gave up 9 bases, with 14 bases separating them. CDR1 and CDR2 from the germline V gene are MGHRA and YSYEKL. The CDR3 is 13 amino acids. The CDR3 DNA reads as TGCGCCAGCAGCCAACCGGGCCAAAGAGGGCAGTACTTC. Translated, it gives CASSQPGQRGQYF.

The gene calls are TRBV10-3 and TRBJ1-1; possible D gene TRBD1, 6 bases. V was trimmed by 8 bases and J by 0 bases, leaving 10 bases between them. Germline CDR1 reads ENHRY; CDR2 reads SYGVKD. CDR3 length: 13 amino acids. The CDR3 loop is CAIEGVMNTEAFF. CDR3 DNA: TGTGCCATCGAGGGGGTTATGAACACTGAAGCTTTCTTT.

The chain employs TRBV5-6 and TRBJ1-5, with D hard to call. V lost 3 bases, J lost 0 bases, and 13 bases lay in between. The CDR3 spans 16 residues. Germline-derived CDR1 and CDR2 are SGHDT and YYEEEE. The CDR3 loop is CASSYGGGVSNQPQHF. CDR3 DNA: TGTGCCAGCAGCTATGGTGGTGGGGTTAGCAATCAGCCCCAGCATTTT. Variable domain in full (rest from reference TRBV5-6 and TRBJ1-5): DAGVTQSPTHLIKTRGQQVTLRCSPKSGHDTVSWYQQALGQGPQFIFQYYEEEERQRGNFPDRFSGHQFPNYSSELNVNALLLGDSALYLCASSYGGGVSNQPQHFGDGTRLSIL.